A selection of T cell receptor beta chains follows, all from one sample in a study of radiation and T cells in renal cell carcinoma. TCRdb's table, derived via immunoSEQ multiplex PCR, lists solely in-frame clones and lacks some. The sample has approximately 110,000 clones, around 84% seen once; the top ten hold approximately 3%. This sample comprised blood, obtained from a patient whose treatment included radiotherapy and nephrectomy. The receptors were sampled from a woman in her sixties with renal cell carcinoma. Each CDR3 is given with its conserved first and last residue. D genes are given only for firm matches. Clone sizes are given selectively: once, few, many, or a class where the clone is expanded.

V gene	D gene	J gene	clone size	CDR3 protein	CDR3 DNA
TRBV19	TRBD1	TRBJ2-7	NA	CASSPPQGAYEQYF	TGTGCCAGTAGTCCCCCACAGGGGGCCTACGAGCAGTACTTC
TRBV5-6	TRBD1	TRBJ2-6	NA	CASRIGQGLTGANVLTF	TGTGCCAGCAGGATCGGACAGGGGCTCACCGGGGCCAACGTCCTGACTTTC
TRBV5-1	NA	TRBJ2-5	NA	CASSPSGGGQETQYF	TGCGCCAGCAGCCCGTCGGGGGGCGGCCAAGAGACCCAGTACTTC
TRBV11-2	NA	TRBJ2-3	NA	CASSFGPDTQYF	TGTGCCAGCAGCTTTGGTCCAGATACGCAGTATTTT
TRBV4-3	TRBD1	TRBJ2-2	NA	CATSQGSHTGELFF	TGCGCCACCTCACAGGGGTCCCACACCGGGGAGCTGTTTTTT
TRBV5-4	TRBD2	TRBJ2-1	NA	CASSLGAGGSYNEQFF	TGTGCCAGCAGCTTGGGAGCGGGAGGCTCCTACAATGAGCAGTTCTTC
TRBV19	TRBD1	TRBJ2-7	few	CASSINPGGQDEQYF	TGTGCCAGTAGTATTAACCCAGGGGGCCAGGACGAGCAGTACTTC
TRBV19	TRBD1	TRBJ2-5	NA	CASSIAGTGQETQYF	TGTGCCAGTAGTATAGCTGGGACAGGACAAGAGACCCAGTACTTC
TRBV5-1	NA	TRBJ2-5	NA	CASSLVPGAGETQYF	TGCGCCAGCAGCTTGGTTCCAGGGGCCGGGGAGACCCAGTACTTC
TRBV30	TRBD1	TRBJ1-3	once	CAWAGGASSGNTIYF	TGTGCCTGGGCAGGGGGCGCGTCTTCTGGAAACACCATATATTTT
TRBV28	NA	TRBJ1-6	NA	CATSIGNEDSPLHF	TGTGCCACCTCGATAGGGAACGAAGATTCACCCCTCCACTTT
TRBV29-1	NA	TRBJ1-4	NA	CSSYGVGEEKLFF	TGCAGCTCATATGGGGTAGGGGAAGAAAAACTGTTTTTT
TRBV6-5	TRBD1	TRBJ1-2	NA	CASSRGEDGYTF	TGTGCCAGCAGCAGGGGGGAGGATGGCTACACCTTC
TRBV7-2	NA	TRBJ1-4	NA	CASSLDRANEKLFF	TGTGCCAGCAGCTTAGACAGGGCTAATGAAAAACTGTTTTTT
TRBV7-2	NA	TRBJ2-7	NA	CASSLSGFVGEQYF	TGTGCCAGCAGCTTATCAGGGTTTGTGGGGGAGCAGTACTTC
TRBV30	TRBD2	TRBJ2-7	NA	CAWSPGLARAYEQYF	TGTGCCTGGAGTCCGGGACTAGCGAGGGCCTACGAGCAGTACTTC
TRBV6-6	TRBD1	TRBJ2-5	NA	CASSYGTGRTQYF	TGTGCCAGCAGTTACGGGACAGGGAGAACCCAGTACTTC
TRBV7-6	TRBD2	TRBJ2-1	NA	CASATGTINEQFF	TGTGCCAGCGCCACCGGGACTATCAATGAGCAGTTCTTC
TRBV5-1	TRBD1	TRBJ1-1	NA	CASSSDRGQGNTEAFF	TGCGCCAGCAGCTCCGACAGGGGGCAGGGGAACACTGAAGCTTTCTTT
TRBV4-2	TRBD2	TRBJ2-7	NA	CASSQDRAGGGYEQYF	TGTGCCAGCAGCCAAGATAGGGCGGGAGGGGGTTACGAGCAGTACTTC
TRBV5-4	TRBD1	TRBJ2-1	NA	CASSTGQRYEQFF	TGTGCCAGCAGCACGGGACAGAGGTATGAGCAGTTCTTC
TRBV5-4	TRBD2	TRBJ2-3	NA	CATRASGGLTQYF	TGTGCCACTAGGGCTAGCGGGGGGCTTACGCAGTATTTT
TRBV28	TRBD2	TRBJ2-7	NA	CASSFHLAVLDSYEQYF	TGTGCCAGCAGTTTCCATCTAGCGGTTTTAGACTCCTACGAGCAGTACTTC
TRBV5-1	TRBD1	TRBJ1-4	NA	CASSKGAQSGEKLFF	TGCGCCAGCAGCAAGGGGGCGCAGTCAGGCGAAAAACTGTTTTTT
TRBV6-5	TRBD2	TRBJ2-3	once	CASSYPSGGTDTQYF	TGTGCCAGCAGTTACCCCAGCGGGGGCACAGATACGCAGTATTTT
TRBV9	NA	TRBJ1-1	once	CASSVAPGRHTEAFF	TGTGCCAGCAGCGTAGCTCCGGGGAGGCACACTGAAGCTTTCTTT
TRBV7-2	TRBD1	TRBJ1-2	NA	CASTLTLGQGGNYGYTF	TGTGCCAGCACCCTTACCCTGGGACAGGGCGGTAACTATGGCTACACCTTC